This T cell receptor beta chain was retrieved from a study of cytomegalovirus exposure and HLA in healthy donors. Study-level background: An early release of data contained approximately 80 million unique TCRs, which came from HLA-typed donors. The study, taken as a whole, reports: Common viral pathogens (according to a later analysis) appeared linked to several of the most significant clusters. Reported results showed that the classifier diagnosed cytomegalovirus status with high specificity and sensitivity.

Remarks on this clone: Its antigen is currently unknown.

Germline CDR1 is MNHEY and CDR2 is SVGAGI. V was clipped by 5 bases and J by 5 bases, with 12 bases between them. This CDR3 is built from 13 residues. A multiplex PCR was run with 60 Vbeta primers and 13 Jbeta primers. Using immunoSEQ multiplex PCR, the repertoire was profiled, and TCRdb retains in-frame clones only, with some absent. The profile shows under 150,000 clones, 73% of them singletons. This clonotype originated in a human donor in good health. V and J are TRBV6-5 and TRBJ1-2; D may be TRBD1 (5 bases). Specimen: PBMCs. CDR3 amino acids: CASSATEGYGYTF. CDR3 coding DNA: TGTGCCAGCAGTGCGACAGAAGGGTATGGCTACACCTTC.